This passage covers 25 T cell receptor beta chains from one sample sequenced in a study of beta chain features in type 1 diabetes. cDNA synthesis used the whole RNA isolate, giving expressed TCRB sequences. The method was immunoSEQ multiplex PCR; TCRdb's version includes in-frame clones alone and lacks a portion of them. The sample lists 390,000 or so clones; approximately 15% were seen once. The sample was naive CD4+ T cells from blood. These receptor sequences come from a man in his thirties or forties in good health.

The sample holds a few counts of this clone. The rearrangement uses TRBV29-1 and TRBJ1-2; D unresolved. The CDR3 spans 12 residues. Germline-derived CDR1 and CDR2 are SQVTM and ANQGSEA. V lost 4 bases to trimming and J lost 5 bases, with 11 bases between them. CDR3 nucleotides: TGCAGCGTTGCAGGAATCGGGTATGGCTACACCTTC. Protein product: CSVAGIGYGYTF.

There are a few counts of this clone. The V gene is TRBV18, the J gene TRBJ1-2; D is perhaps TRBD1 (5 bases). Trimming stripped 6 bases from V and 9 bases from J, with 20 bases between. Germline CDR1 reads KGHSH; CDR2 reads LQKENI. The CDR3 is made up of 14 amino acids. CDR3 DNA sequence: TGTGCCAGCTCTCACAGAGACAGCCTGGGCCGCTACACCTTC. The encoded protein is CASSHRDSLGRYTF.

This clone was seen only a few times. The chain couples TRBV29-1 to TRBJ1-5, with unresolved D. The CDR3 totals 13 residues. Per germline, CDR1 SQVTM and CDR2 ANQGSEA. Between the trimmed V and J ends, which lost 4 bases and 5 bases, there was a span of 12 bases. The CDR3 loop is CSVGEGLDQPQHF. In DNA form, the CDR3 reads TGCAGCGTTGGGGAAGGGTTGGATCAGCCCCAGCATTTT.

This clone occurred a few times. The J gene is TRBJ2-7, the V gene TRBV6-6; D gene unclear. CDR1 is MNHNY and CDR2 is SVGAGI in the germline V gene (reference sequence). The CDR3 has 14 residues. Between the trimmed V and J ends, which lost 0 bases and 3 bases, there was a span of 9 bases. The CDR3 DNA is TGTGCCAGCAGTTACTCGAAACAGATCTACGAGCAGTACGTC. Translated, it gives CASSYSKQIYEQYV.

This clone was seen a handful of times. The chain couples TRBV7-9 to TRBJ1-2; TRBD1 is a possible D gene (6 bases). Trimming removed 8 bases at V and 5 bases at J, with 18 bases between. This CDR3 has 14 amino acids. Per the germline V gene, CDR1 is SEHNR and CDR2 is FQNEAQ (reference sequence). The CDR3 region has the DNA TGTGCCAGCGTCCTAACAGGGATCAGATATGGCTACACCTTC. This codes for CASVLTGIRYGYTF.

This clone was seen a single time. This chain links TRBV29-1 with TRBJ1-1; D is unclear. Trimming removed 6 bases from V and 8 bases from J, with 13 bases in between. The CDR3 extends over 11 amino acids. Per germline, CDR1 SQVTM and CDR2 ANQGSEA. The CDR3 is CSVHRLSEAFF. CDR3 sequence (DNA): TGCAGCGTGCATCGGCTTTCCGAAGCTTTCTTT.

This rearrangement joins TRBV7-2 to TRBJ2-3; D perhaps matches TRBD2 (5 bases). CDR3 length: 14 amino acids. Trimming removed 5 bases from V and 2 bases from J, with 11 bases in between. CDR1 and CDR2 from the germline V gene are SGHTA and FQGNSA. The CDR3 loop reads CASSRTLPTDTQYF. In DNA, the CDR3 is TGTGCCAGCAGCCGGACTCTACCCACAGATACGCAGTATTTT.

This clone was found a few times. The V and J genes are TRBV4-3 and TRBJ2-4; D possibly matches TRBD1 or TRBD2 (5 bases each). The CDR3 has 17 amino acids. Per germline, CDR1 LGHNA and CDR2 YSLEER. Trimming removed 4 bases at V and 3 bases at J, with 19 bases between. CDR3: CASSRGGLGRDKNIQYF. Here the CDR3 DNA reads TGCGCCAGCAGCCGAGGCGGCCTGGGACGGGACAAAAACATTCAGTACTTC.

This clone occurred a few times. V and J are TRBV30 and TRBJ2-7; tentative D call: TRBD2 (5 bases). V lost 2 bases and J 4 bases, leaving 15 bases between the germline ends. Germline assignment: CDR1 GTSNPN and CDR2 SVGIG (reference sequence). The CDR3 totals 14 residues. CDR3 bases: TGTGCCTGGAGTTTAGACTATATCCGTTACGAGCAGTACGTC. Translating gives CAWSLDYIRYEQYV.

This clone showed up just a few times. V is TRBV7-9 and J is TRBJ2-1; D is unresolved. The length of the CDR3 is 13 residues. Germline lookup yields CDR1 SEHNR and CDR2 FQNEAQ (reference sequence). Trimming left V 7 bases short and J 5 bases short, with 12 bases between. CDR3 sequence: CASTRNLNNEQFF. The DNA for the CDR3 is TGTGCCAGCACACGGAACCTGAACAATGAGCAGTTCTTC.

This sequence joins TRBV6-5 and TRBJ2-7; 8 nucleotides match TRBD1. Germline V gives CDR1 MNHEY, CDR2 SVGAGI. This CDR3 spans 13 amino acids. Unmatched junction bases numbered 8, after V lost 8 bases and J lost 5 bases. DNA of the CDR3: TGTGCCAGCGGAAGACAGGGGATCGACGAGCAGTACTTC. This encodes CASGRQGIDEQYF.

The chain recombines TRBV18 with TRBJ2-3; 7 nucleotides agree with TRBD2. The CDR3 covers 14 residues. V shed 3 bases and J 4 bases; nucleotides not matched to a gene: 4. Germline loops: CDR1 KGHSH, CDR2 LQKENI. The DNA for the CDR3 is TGTGCCAGCTCACCCCTGACTAGCCCAGATACGCAGTATTTT. Protein sequence: CASSPLTSPDTQYF.

This chain joins TRBV7-2 and TRBJ2-7; 12 nucleotides agree with TRBD2. V dropped 5 bases and J dropped 4; count of bases not matched to a gene: 6. CDR3 length equals 15 residues. Germline loops: CDR1 SGHTA, CDR2 FQGNSA. Here the CDR3 DNA reads TGTGCCAGCAGCCGAACTAGCGGGGGGAGGTACGAGCAGTACTTC. Encoded protein: CASSRTSGGRYEQYF.

There are a few counts of this clone. This chain uses TRBV29-1 with TRBJ2-1; possible D gene TRBD1, 5 bases. With 6 bases removed from V and 1 base from J, the gap between germline ends came to 10 bases. The germline gives CDR1 SQVTM, CDR2 ANQGSEA. This CDR3 is built from 13 residues. In DNA, the CDR3 is TGCAGCGTAAAACCAGGGTCCTACAATGAGCAGTTCTTC. This translates into CSVKPGSYNEQFF.

V usage is TRBV5-7 and J usage is TRBJ1-3; D unresolved. TRBV5-7 is given ORF status, its function remaining uncertain. This CDR3 is 14 amino acids long. Trimming cost V 0 bases and J 1 base, with 5 bases left between them. For the CDR3, the DNA is TGTGCCAGCAGCTTGGTGGCGTCTGGAAACACCATATATTTT. This codes for CASSLVASGNTIYF.

This clone was detected only a few times. The chain couples TRBV2 to TRBJ2-5; D unclear. Between the trimmed V and J ends, which lost 6 bases and 3 bases, there was a span of 11 bases. CDR3 length: 13 residues. Germline V gene lookup returns CDR1 SNHLY and CDR2 FYNNEI. This CDR3 is CASRESVKETQYF. The CDR3 DNA sequence: TGTGCCAGCAGGGAATCGGTAAAAGAGACCCAGTACTTC.

The chain combines TRBV27 with TRBJ2-7, with TRBD1 matching over 8 bases. V shed 5 bases, J shed 7 bases, and the junction held 7 bases outside the gene matches. The CDR3 contains 13 residues. Germline-derived CDR1 and CDR2 are MNHEY and SMNVEV (reference sequence). The CDR3 DNA reads as TGTGCCAGCAGTCCTTGGACAGGGTGGGAGCAGTACTTC. Protein product: CASSPWTGWEQYF.

There are a few counts of this clone. V gene TRBV7-8 combines with J gene TRBJ2-3, with unresolved D. Germline assignment: CDR1 SGHVS and CDR2 FQNEAQ. This CDR3 comprises 12 residues. V lost 2 bases and J 7 bases, leaving 7 bases between the germline ends. The chain's CDR3 is CASSLIGHTQYF. The CDR3 DNA follows: TGTGCCAGCAGCTTAATCGGACATACGCAGTATTTT.

J is TRBJ1-6 and V is TRBV2, with a possible D match to TRBD1 (5 bases). Germline CDR1 and CDR2: SNHLY and FYNNEI. This CDR3 contains 15 residues. The germline V and J ends were trimmed by 3 bases and 7 bases, with 13 bases remaining between them. CDR3 DNA sequence: TGTGCCAGCAGTGATAGGGGACCGAAGAATTCACCCCTCCACTTT. Protein product: CASSDRGPKNSPLHF.

This clone was counted a few times. V usage is TRBV29-1 and J usage is TRBJ1-2; 9 bases align to TRBD1. The CDR3 is 13 residues long. Trimming cost V 7 bases and J 6 bases; bases outside gene matches: 9. From germline, CDR1 is SQVTM and CDR2 ANQGSEA. CDR3 amino acids: CSATSRTGDGYTF. The CDR3, as DNA: TGCAGCGCCACAAGCCGGACAGGGGATGGCTACACCTTC. Full variable domain (missing parts from reference TRBV29-1 and TRBJ1-2): SAVISQKPSRDICQRGTSLTIQCQVDSQVTMMFWYRQQPGQSLTLIATANQGSEATYESGFVIDKFPISRPNLTFSTLTVSNMSPEDSSIYLCSATSRTGDGYTFGSGTRLTVV.

The J gene is TRBJ1-2, the V gene TRBV10-3, with D uncertain. Trimming took off 2 bases at V and 4 bases at J, with 5 bases between the two ends. Germline V gene lookup returns CDR1 ENHRY and CDR2 SYGVKD. The CDR3 covers 12 residues. The CDR3 bases are TGTGCCATCAGTGAGAGCTCCTATGGCTACACCTTC. Translated, it gives CAISESSYGYTF.

This clone was observed a few times. This chain connects TRBV29-1 to TRBJ1-1; D is unclear. CDR1 SQVTM and CDR2 ANQGSEA come from the germline V gene. The CDR3 is 11 amino acids. The V end was cut by 4 bases, the J end by 4 bases, with 7 bases between. CDR3 sequence reads: CSVARATEAFF. The CDR3 DNA follows: TGCAGCGTTGCTAGGGCCACTGAAGCTTTCTTT.

The table lists this clone with a few counts. V and J are TRBV21-1 and TRBJ2-7; the DNA was not compared with TRBD2, the D call given in the table. TRBV21-1 is annotated as a pseudogene. The CDR3 extends over 10 amino acids. The CDR3 here is CGTSAHEQYV. The CDR3, as DNA: TGTGGGACTAGCGCCCACGAGCAGTACGTC.

This clone appeared a few times. The chain is built from TRBV28 and TRBJ2-5; D is uncertain. From germline, CDR1 is MDHEN and CDR2 SYDVKM. The length of the CDR3 is 12 residues. Trimming took 3 bases from V and 10 from J, leaving 12 bases between them. The CDR3 loop is CASSLKRYNQYF. CDR3 DNA: TGTGCCAGCAGTTTGAAACGTTATAACCAGTACTTC. The whole variable domain, filled in from reference TRBV28 and TRBJ2-5, reads DVKVTQSSRYLVKRTGEKVFLECVQDMDHENMFWYRQDPGLGLRLIYFSYDVKMKEKGDIPEGYSVSREKKERFSLILESASTNQTSMYLCASSLKRYNQYFGPGTRLLVL.

The chain carries TRBV28 and TRBJ2-5; D call uncertain. The CDR3 totals 13 residues. Per the germline V gene, CDR1 is MDHEN and CDR2 is SYDVKM. V shed 5 bases and J shed 3 bases, with 10 bases lying between them. The CDR3 bases are TGTGCCAGCAGTCCCCCGGTCGAAGAGACCCAGTACTTC. It specifies CASSPPVEETQYF.